The T cell receptor (beta chain) described here comes from a study of breast tumors, draining lymph nodes, adjacent tissues. Notes on the study in general: Tumor T cell lymph node origin was a supported hypothesis, not proven.

Germline V gene lookup returns CDR1 DFQATT and CDR2 SNEGSKA (reference sequence). The CDR3 totals 15 residues. TCRdb used MiXCR to reprocess the multiplex PCR reads, holding one entry per CDR3 protein. The sample contains 290,000 or so distinct CDR3 sequences, more than 30% of which appear only once. As to this clonotype: Its antigen is not identified. One end of the junction varies from germline; a read error may be responsible.

The lymph nodes were axillary draining lymph nodes from breast cancer patients. The chain carries TRBV20-1 and TRBJ2-7, with a weak D call TRBD1 (5 bases). This TCR was sampled from a female donor with breast cancer. Some clones in this sample may be carry-over from other donors' samples. Sequenced sample: axillary lymph node tissue. The CDR3 sequence: CSARADDARAYEQYF. The CDR3 DNA reads as TGCAGTGCTAGAGCTGACGACGCCAGGGCTTACGAGCAGTACTTT.